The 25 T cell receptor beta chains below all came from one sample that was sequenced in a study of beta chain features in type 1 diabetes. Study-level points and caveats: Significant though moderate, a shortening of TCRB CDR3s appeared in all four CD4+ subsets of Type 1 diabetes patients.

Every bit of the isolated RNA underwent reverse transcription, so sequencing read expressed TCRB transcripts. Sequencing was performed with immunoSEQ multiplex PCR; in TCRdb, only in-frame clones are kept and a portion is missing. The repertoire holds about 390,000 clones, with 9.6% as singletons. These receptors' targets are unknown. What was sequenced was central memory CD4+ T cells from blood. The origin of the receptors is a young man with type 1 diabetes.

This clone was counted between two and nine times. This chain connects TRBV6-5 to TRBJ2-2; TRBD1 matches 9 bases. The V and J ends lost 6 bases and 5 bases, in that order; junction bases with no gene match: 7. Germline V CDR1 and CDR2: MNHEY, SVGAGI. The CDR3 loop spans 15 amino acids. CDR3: CASRSGTGLTGELFF. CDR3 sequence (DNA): TGTGCCAGCAGGTCCGGGACAGGGCTGACCGGGGAGCTGTTTTTT.

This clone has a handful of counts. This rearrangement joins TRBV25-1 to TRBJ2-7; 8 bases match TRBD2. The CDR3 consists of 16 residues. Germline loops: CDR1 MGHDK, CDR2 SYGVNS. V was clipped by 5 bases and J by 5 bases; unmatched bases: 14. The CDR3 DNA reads TGTGCCAGCAGTTCCTTTGGGGGCGGGAGGATCCACGAGCAGTACTTC. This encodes CASSSFGGGRIHEQYF.

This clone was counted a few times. The CDR3 coding sequence is TGTGCCAGCAGTTCGCTCCTTACAGGGACTTCTGAAAAACTGTTTTTT. Its translation: CASSSLLTGTSEKLFF. The chain couples TRBV2 to TRBJ1-4; D possibly corresponds to TRBD1 (6 bases). Germline CDR1 reads SNHLY; CDR2 reads FYNNEI. The V end lost 5 bases, the J end lost 7 bases, and 20 bases lay between the germline ends. CDR3 length: 16 amino acids. Full variable domain (missing parts from reference TRBV2 and TRBJ1-4): EPEVTQTPSHQVTQMGQEVILRCVPISNHLYFYWYRQILGQKVEFLVSFYNNEISEKSEIFDDQFSVERPDGSNFTLKIRSTKLEDSAMYFCASSSLLTGTSEKLFFGSGTQLSVL.

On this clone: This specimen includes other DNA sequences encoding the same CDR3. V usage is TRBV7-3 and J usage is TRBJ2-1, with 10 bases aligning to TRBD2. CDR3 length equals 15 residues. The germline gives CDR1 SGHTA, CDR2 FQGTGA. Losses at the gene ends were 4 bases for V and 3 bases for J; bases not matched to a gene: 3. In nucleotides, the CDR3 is TGTGCCAGCAGCTCTCTAGCGGGGGTCTACAATGAGCAGTTCTTC. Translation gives CASSSLAGVYNEQFF.

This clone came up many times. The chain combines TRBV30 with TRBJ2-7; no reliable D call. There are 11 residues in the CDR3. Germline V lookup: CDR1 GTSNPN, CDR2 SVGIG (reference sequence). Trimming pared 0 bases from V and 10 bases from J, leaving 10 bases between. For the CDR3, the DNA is TGTGCCTGGAGTGTACGCCTACCACAGTACTTC. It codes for CAWSVRLPQYF.

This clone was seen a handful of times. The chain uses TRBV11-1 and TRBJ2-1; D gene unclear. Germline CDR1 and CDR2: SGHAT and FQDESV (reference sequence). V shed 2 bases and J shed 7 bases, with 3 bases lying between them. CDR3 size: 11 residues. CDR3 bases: TGTGCCAGCAGCTTAAAGAATGAGCAGTTCTTC. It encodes CASSLKNEQFF.

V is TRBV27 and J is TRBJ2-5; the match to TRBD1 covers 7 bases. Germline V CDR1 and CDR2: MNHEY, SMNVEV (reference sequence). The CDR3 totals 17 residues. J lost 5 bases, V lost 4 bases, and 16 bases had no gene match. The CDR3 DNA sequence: TGTGCCAGCAGTTCCCCCGTCGGACAGGCGAACCGGGAGACCCAGTACTTC. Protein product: CASSSPVGQANRETQYF.

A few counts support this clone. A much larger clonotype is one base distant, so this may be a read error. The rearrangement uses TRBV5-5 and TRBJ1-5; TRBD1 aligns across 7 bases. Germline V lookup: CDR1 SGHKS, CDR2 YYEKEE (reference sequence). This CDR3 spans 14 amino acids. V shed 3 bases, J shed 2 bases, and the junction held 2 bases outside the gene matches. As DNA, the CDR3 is TGTGCCAGCAGCTCCGGGACAGGCAATCAGCCCCAGCATTTT. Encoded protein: CASSSGTGNQPQHF.

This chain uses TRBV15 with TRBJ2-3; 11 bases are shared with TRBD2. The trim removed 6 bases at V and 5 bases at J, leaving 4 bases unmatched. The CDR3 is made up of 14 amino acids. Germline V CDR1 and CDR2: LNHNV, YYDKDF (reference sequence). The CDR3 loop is CATSPSGRQDTQYF. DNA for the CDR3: TGTGCCACCAGTCCTAGCGGGAGGCAAGATACGCAGTATTTT.

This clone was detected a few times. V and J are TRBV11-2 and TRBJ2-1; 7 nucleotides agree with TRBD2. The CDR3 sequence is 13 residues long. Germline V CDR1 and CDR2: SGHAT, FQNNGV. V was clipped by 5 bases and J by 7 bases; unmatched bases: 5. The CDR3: CASSTRDYNEQFF. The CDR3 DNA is TGTGCCAGCAGCACCCGGGACTATAATGAGCAGTTCTTC.

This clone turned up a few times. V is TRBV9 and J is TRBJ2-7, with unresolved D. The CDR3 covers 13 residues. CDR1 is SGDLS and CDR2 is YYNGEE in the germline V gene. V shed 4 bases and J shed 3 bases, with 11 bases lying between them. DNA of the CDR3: TGTGCCAGCAGCCCTCCCTTGGGCTACGAGCAGTACTTC. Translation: CASSPPLGYEQYF.

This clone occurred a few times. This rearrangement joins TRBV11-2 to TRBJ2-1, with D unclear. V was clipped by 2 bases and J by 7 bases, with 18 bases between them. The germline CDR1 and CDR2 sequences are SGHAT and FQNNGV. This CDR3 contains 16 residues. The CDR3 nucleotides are TGTGCCAGCAGCTTAATGCAGCCGGGTTTAGGAAATGAGCAGTTCTTC. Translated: CASSLMQPGLGNEQFF.

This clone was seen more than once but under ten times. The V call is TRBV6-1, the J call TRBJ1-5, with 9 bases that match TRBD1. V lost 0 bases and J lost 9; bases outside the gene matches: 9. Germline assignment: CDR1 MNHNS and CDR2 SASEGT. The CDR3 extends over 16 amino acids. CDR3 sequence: CASSEARDRVGRPQHF. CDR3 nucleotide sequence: TGTGCCAGCAGTGAAGCGCGGGACAGGGTAGGGCGGCCCCAGCATTTT.

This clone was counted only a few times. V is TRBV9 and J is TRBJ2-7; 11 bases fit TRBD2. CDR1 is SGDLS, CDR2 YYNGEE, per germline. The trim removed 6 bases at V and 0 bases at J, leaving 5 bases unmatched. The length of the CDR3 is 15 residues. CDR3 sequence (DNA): TGTGCCAGCAATTTAGCGGGAGGGGACTCCTACGAGCAGTACTTC. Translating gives CASNLAGGDSYEQYF.

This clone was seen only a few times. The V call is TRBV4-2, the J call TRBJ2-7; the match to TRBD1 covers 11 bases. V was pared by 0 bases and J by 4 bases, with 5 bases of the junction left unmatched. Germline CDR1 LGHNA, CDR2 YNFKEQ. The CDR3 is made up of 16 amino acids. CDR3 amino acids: CASSQEGQGAGYEQYF. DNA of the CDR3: TGTGCCAGCAGCCAAGAAGGACAGGGGGCAGGTTACGAGCAGTACTTC.

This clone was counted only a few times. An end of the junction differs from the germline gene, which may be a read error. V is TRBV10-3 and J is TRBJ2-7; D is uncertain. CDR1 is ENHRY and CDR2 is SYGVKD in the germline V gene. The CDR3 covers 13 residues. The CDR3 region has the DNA TGTGCCAGCAGTGAAACCCGGCCCGGGGAGCAGTACTTC. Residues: CASSETRPGEQYF.

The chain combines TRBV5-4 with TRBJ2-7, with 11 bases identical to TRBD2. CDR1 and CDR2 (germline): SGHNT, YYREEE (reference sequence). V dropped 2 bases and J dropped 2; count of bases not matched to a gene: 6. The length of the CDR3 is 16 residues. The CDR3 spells CASSFGTSGGTYEQYF. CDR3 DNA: TGTGCCAGCAGCTTCGGTACTAGCGGGGGAACCTACGAGCAGTACTTC.

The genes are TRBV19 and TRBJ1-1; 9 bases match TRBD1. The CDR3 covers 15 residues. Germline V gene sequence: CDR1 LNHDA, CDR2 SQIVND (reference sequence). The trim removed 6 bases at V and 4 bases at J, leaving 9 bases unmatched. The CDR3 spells CASRHPQGAGTEAFF. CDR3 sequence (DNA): TGTGCCAGTAGACACCCACAGGGGGCTGGCACTGAAGCTTTCTTT.

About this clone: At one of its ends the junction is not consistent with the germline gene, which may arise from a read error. The CDR3 reads CASNVVGNTGELFF. The DNA for the CDR3 is TGTGCCAGCAACGTAGTGGGGAACACCGGGGAGCTGTTTTTT. V gene TRBV9 combines with J gene TRBJ2-2; no definite D call. The germline V gene encodes CDR1 SGDLS and CDR2 YYNGEE. The length of the CDR3 is 14 residues. Supplemented by reference TRBV9 and TRBJ2-2, the full variable domain reads DSGVTQTPKHLITATGQRVTLRCSPRSGDLSVYWYQQSLDQGLQFLIQYYNGEERAKGNILERFSAQQFPDLHSELNLSSLELGDSALYFCASNVVGNTGELFFGEGSRLTVL.

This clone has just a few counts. This CDR3 is CAISGQGAKDTQYF. The CDR3 bases are TGTGCCATCAGCGGACAGGGGGCCAAAGATACGCAGTATTTT. J is TRBJ2-3 and V is TRBV10-3, with 11 bases that match TRBD1. CDR3 size: 14 residues. The V gene end was trimmed by 6 bases and the J gene end by 5 bases; junction bases not matched to a gene: 4. Germline V gene sequence: CDR1 ENHRY, CDR2 SYGVKD.

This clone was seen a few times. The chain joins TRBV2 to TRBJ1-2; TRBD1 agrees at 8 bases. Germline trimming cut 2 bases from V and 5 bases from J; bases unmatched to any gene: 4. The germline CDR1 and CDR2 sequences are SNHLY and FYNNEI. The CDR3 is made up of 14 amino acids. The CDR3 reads CASSEQGARYGYTF. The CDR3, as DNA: TGTGCCAGCAGTGAACAGGGGGCGAGGTATGGCTACACCTTC.

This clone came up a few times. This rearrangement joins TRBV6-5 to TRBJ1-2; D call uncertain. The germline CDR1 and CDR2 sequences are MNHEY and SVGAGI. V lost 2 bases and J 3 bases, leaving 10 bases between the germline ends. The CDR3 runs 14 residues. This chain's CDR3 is CASSYEGSHYGYTF. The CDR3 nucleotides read TGTGCCAGCAGTTACGAAGGGTCCCACTATGGCTACACCTTC.

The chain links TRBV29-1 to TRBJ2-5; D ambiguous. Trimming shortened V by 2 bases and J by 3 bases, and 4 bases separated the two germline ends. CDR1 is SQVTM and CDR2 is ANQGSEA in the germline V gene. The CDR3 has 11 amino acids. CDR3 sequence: CSVEREETQYF. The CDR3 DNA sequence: TGCAGCGTTGAAAGAGAAGAGACCCAGTACTTC.

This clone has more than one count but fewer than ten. In DNA form, the CDR3 reads TGTGCCACCTCCACTGGCGGCCGGAACACTGAAGCTTTCTTT. Translated: CATSTGGRNTEAFF. The chain has TRBV6-5 and TRBJ1-1; D is undetermined. CDR1 MNHEY and CDR2 SVGAGI come from the germline V gene. CDR3 length equals 14 residues. V was shortened by 10 bases and J by 1 base, with 16 bases between the two germline ends.

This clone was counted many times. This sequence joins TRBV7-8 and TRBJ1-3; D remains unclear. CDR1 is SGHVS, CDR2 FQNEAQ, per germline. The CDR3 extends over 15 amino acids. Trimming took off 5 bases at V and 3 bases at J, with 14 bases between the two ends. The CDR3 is CASSPSRALGNTIYF. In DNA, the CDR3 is TGTGCCAGCAGCCCCTCAAGGGCCCTTGGAAACACCATATATTTT.